Following are 9 T cell receptor beta chains from one sample sequenced in a study of CD4 and CD8 cells across lung adenocarcinoma regions (dated by TCRdb to between 2017 and 2018). Receptor libraries were prepared by PCR. For sequencing, a HiSeq X Ten was employed. In TCRdb, the public reads were trimmed at Q25 with fastp and aligned with MiXCR, with productive beta chains retained. One record per CDR3 amino acid sequence lists the most common genes and DNA. Within this sample are tens of thousands of distinct CDR3 sequences, with roughly half of them counted one time only. The biggest ten clones account for 20% to 25% of the sample. The sequenced sample was CD8+ T cells from the center of a lung tumor. In light of the paper, this sample's cell subset or site label describes: tumor center region. These TCRs come from a female donor with lung adenocarcinoma. The CD4 and CD8 labels of this study may be unreliable.

This clonotype was counted a few times. The V and J genes are TRBV6-1 and TRBJ1-1; weak D call: TRBD1 (5 bases). Germline V CDR1 and CDR2: MNHNS, SASEGT. Trimming cost V 10 bases and J 10 bases, with 22 bases left between them. The CDR3 contains 13 residues. CDR3 in amino acids: CATALRPGYGAFF. The CDR3 DNA is TGTGCCACCGCCCTGAGGCCAGGGTACGGAGCTTTCTTT.

Concerning this clonotype itself: A read error may produce the germline difference seen at one junction end. The rearrangement links TRBV10-2 to TRBJ2-3; D gene ambiguous. Germline CDR1 WSHSY, CDR2 SAAADI. CDR3 length equals 15 residues. The CDR3 region is CASSTTRRAKNTQYF. CDR3 in DNA: TGCGCCAGCAGTACGACGCGACGGGCCAAAAATACGCAGTATTTC.

This chain joins TRBV6-1 and TRBJ2-2, with TRBD2 matching over 8 bases. CDR1 is MNHNS and CDR2 is SASEGT in the germline V gene. The CDR3 loop spans 17 amino acids. Unmatched junction bases numbered 13, after V lost 6 bases and J lost 4 bases. The chain's CDR3 is CASSRRGAAGATGELFF. CDR3 bases: TGTGCCAGCAGCCGGAGGGGAGCAGCGGGAGCCACCGGGGAGCTGTTTTTT.

This rearrangement joins TRBV10-3 to TRBJ2-3; D is perhaps TRBD1 or TRBD2 (6 bases each). The J call may not be correct, given that the DNA end is closer to TRBJ2-7. CDR3 length: 14 residues. Germline V gives CDR1 ENHRY, CDR2 SYGVKD. The CDR3 sequence is CAGSGGGIQDTQYF. Here the CDR3 DNA reads TGTGCGGGGAGTGGGGGCGGGATCCAAGATACGCAGTACTTC.

The chain joins TRBV6-1 to TRBJ1-2; D is perhaps TRBD1 (5 bases). V was shortened by 3 bases and J by 5 bases, with 10 bases between the two germline ends. This CDR3 has 13 amino acids. From germline, CDR1 is MNHNS and CDR2 SASEGT. The CDR3 reads CASSERTNYGYTF. The CDR3 DNA reads TGTGCCAGCAGTGAGCGGACAAATTATGGCTACACCTTC.

This chain uses TRBV30 with TRBJ2-5; D call uncertain. Per the germline V gene, CDR1 is GTSNPN and CDR2 is SVGIG (reference sequence). The CDR3 covers 16 residues. The germline V and J ends were trimmed by 3 bases and 1 base, with 18 bases remaining between them. CDR3 region: CAWSRPRSATQETQYF. Here the CDR3 DNA reads TGTGCCTGGAGCCGCCCCCGATCGGCCACCCAAGAGACCCAGTACTTC.

The table lists this clonotype with many counts. The rearrangement uses TRBV27 and TRBJ1-1; unclear D gene. Germline CDR1 is MNHEY and CDR2 is SMNVEV (reference sequence). The germline V and J ends were trimmed by 6 bases and 6 bases, with 8 bases remaining between them. The length of the CDR3 is 11 residues. The CDR3 region has the DNA TGTGCCAGCAGGTTTCGCGCTGAAGCTTTCTTT. Its translation is CASRFRAEAFF.

By share, this clonotype ranks as medium-sized. The gene calls are TRBV5-6 and TRBJ2-3; D unclear. Germline-derived CDR1 and CDR2 are SGHDT and YYEEEE. The CDR3 consists of 12 residues. With 3 bases removed from V and 4 bases from J, the gap between germline ends came to 6 bases. DNA of the CDR3: TGTGCCAGCAGCTCCTTGGCAGATACGCAGTATTTT. Encoded protein: CASSSLADTQYF.

A word on this clonotype: No conserved phenylalanine or tryptophan ends this CDR3, so it is likely a read error. No DNA is shown, since the ends of the CDR3 on it are uncertain; the CDR3 is the one TCRdb lists. This chain connects TRBV6-1 to TRBJ2-5; TRBD1, as called in the table, went unchecked against the DNA. Germline lookup yields CDR1 MNHNS and CDR2 SASEGT. Counting both end residues, the CDR3 totals 15 amino acids. CDR3 sequence reads: CASSPGTGAKETRFS.